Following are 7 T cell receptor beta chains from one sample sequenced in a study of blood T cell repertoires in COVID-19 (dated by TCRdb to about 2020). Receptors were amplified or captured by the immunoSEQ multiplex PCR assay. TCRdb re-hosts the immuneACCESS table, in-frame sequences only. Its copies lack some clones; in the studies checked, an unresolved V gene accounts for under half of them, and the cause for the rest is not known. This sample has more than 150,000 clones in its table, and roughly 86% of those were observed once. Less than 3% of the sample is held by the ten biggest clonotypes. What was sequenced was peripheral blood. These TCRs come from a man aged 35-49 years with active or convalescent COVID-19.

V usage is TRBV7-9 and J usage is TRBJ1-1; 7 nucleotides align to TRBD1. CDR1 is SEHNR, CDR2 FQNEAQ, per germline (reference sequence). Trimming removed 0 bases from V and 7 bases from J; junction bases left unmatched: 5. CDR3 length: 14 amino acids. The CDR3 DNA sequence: TGTGCCAGCAGCTTAGCGCGGGACAGAATTGAAGCTTTCTTT. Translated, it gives CASSLARDRIEAFF.

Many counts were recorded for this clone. As DNA, the CDR3 is TGTGCCAGCAGCCCACTGGCAGGGGGCTACGAGCAGTACTTC. Amino acids: CASSPLAGGYEQYF. This chain links TRBV7-9 with TRBJ2-7; 7 positions agree with TRBD1. CDR1 SEHNR and CDR2 FQNEAQ come from the germline V gene (reference sequence). The length of the CDR3 is 14 residues. V dropped 5 bases and J dropped 3; count of bases not matched to a gene: 7.

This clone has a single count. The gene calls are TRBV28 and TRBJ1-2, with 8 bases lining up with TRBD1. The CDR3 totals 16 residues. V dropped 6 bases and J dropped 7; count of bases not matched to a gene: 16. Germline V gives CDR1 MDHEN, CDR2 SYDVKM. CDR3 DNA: TGTGCCAGCAGCACCGACAGGGGTATTCTGTATTTTGGCTACACCTTC. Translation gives CASSTDRGILYFGYTF.

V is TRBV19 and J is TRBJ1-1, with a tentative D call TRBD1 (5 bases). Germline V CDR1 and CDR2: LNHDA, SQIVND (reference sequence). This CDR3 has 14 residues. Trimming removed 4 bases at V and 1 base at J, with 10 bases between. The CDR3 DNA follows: TGTGCCAGTAGTACCCCGACAGAGAACACTGAAGCTTTCTTT. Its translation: CASSTPTENTEAFF.

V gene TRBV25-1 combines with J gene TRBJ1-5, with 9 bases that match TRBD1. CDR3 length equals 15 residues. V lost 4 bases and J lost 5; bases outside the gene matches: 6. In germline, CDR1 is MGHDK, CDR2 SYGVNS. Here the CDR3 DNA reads TGTGCCAGCAGTGGTACAGGGGGCGGATATCAGCCCCAGCATTTT. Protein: CASSGTGGGYQPQHF.

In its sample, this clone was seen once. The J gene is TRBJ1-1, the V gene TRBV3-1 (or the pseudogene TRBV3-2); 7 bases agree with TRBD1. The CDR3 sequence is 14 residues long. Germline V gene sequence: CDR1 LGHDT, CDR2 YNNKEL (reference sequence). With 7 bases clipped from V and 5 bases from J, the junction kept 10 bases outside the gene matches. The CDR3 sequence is CASKGAGGRTEAFF. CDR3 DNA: TGTGCCAGCAAGGGGGCAGGGGGAAGGACTGAAGCTTTCTTT.

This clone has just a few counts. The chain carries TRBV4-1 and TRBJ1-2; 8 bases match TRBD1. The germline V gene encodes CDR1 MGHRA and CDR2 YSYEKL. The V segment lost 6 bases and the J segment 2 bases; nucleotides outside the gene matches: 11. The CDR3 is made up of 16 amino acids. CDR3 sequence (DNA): TGCGCCAGCAGACACTTGTGGACAGGGCTAAACTATGGCTACACCTTC. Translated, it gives CASRHLWTGLNYGYTF.